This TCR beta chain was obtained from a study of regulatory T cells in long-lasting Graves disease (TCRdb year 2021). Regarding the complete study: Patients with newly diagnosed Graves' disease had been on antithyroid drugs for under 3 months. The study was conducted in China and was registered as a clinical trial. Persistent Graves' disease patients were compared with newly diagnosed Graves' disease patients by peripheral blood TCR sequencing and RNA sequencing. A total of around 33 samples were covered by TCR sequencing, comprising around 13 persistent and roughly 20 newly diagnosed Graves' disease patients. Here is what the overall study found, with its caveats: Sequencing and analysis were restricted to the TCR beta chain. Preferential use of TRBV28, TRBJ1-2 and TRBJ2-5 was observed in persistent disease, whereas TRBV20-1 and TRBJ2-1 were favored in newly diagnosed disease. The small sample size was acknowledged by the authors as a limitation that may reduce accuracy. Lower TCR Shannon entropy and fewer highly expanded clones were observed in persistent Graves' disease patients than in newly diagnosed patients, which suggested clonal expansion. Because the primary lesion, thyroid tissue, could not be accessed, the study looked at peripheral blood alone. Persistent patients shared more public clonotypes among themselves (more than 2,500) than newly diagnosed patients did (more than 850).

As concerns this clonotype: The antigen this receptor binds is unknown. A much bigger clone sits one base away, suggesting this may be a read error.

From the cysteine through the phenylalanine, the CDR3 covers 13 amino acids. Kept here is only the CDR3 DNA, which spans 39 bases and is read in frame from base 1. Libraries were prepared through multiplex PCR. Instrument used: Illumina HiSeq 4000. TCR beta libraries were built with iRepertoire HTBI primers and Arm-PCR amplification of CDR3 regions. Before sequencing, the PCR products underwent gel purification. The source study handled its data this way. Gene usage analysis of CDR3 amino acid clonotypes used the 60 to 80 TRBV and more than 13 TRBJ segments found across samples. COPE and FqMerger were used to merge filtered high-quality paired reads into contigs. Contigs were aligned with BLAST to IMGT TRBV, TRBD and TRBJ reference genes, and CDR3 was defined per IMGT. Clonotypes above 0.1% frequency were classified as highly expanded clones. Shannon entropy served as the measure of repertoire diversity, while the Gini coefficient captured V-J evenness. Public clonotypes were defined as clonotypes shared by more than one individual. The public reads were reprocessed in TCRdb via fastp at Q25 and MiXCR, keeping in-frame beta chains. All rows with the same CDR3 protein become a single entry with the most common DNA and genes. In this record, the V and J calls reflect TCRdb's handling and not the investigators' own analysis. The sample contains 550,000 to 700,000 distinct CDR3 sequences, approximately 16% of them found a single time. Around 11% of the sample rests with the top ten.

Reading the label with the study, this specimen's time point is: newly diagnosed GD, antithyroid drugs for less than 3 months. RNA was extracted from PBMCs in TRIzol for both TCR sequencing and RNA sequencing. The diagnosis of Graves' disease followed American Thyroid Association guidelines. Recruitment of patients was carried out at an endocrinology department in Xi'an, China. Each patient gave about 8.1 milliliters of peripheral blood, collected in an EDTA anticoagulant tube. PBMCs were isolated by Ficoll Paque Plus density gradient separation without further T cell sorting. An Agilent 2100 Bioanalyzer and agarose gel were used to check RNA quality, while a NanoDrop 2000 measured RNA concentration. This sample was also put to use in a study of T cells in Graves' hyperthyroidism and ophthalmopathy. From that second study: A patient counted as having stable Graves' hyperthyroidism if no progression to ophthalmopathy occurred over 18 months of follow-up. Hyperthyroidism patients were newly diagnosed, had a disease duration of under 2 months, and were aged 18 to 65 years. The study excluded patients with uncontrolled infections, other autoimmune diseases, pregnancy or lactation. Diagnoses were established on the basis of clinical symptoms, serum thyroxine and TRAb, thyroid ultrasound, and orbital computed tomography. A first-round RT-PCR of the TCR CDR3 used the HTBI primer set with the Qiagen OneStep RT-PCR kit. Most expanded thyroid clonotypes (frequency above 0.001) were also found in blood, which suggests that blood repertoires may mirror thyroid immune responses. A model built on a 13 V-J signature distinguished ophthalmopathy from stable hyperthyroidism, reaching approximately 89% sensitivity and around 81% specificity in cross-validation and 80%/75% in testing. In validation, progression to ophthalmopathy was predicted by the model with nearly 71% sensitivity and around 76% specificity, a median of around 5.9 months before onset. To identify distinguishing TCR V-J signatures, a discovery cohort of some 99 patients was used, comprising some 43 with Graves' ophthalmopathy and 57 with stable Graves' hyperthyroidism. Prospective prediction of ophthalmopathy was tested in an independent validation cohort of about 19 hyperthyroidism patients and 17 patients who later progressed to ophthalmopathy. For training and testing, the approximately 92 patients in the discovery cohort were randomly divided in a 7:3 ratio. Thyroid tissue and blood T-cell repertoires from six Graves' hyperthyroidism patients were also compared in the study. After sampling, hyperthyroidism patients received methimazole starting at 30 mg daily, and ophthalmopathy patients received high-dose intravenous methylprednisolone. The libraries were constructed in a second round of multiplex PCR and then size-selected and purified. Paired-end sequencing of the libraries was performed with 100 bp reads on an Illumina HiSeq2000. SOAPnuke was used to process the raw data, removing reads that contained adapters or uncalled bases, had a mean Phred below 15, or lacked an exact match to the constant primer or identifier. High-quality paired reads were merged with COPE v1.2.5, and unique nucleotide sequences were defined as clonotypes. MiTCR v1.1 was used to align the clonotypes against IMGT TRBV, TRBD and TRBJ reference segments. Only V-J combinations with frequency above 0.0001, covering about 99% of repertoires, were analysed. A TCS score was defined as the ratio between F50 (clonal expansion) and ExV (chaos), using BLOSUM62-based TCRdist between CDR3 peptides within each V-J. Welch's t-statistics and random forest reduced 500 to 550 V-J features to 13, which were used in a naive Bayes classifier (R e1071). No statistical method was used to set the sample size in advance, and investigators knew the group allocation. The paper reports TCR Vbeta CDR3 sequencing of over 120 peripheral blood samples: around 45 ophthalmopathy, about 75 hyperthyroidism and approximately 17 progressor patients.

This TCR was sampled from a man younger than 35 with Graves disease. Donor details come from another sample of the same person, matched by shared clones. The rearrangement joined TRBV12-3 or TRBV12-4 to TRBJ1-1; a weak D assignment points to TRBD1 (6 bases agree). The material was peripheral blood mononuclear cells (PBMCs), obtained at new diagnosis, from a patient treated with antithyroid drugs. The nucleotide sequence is TGTGTCAGCAGGAACCTTGGGGGCCCTGAAGCTTTCTTT. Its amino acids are CVSRNLGGPEAFF.